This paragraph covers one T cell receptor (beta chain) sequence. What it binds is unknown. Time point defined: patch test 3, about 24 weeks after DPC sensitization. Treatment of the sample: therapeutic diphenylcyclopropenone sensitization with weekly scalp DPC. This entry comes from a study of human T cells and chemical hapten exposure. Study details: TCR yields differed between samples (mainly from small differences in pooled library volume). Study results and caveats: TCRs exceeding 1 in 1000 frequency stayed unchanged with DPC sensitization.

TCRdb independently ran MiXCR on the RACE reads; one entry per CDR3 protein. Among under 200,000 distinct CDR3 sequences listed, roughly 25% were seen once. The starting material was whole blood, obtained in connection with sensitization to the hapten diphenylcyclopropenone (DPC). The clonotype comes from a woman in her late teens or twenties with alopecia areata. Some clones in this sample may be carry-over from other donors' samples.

The CDR3 reads CAISPASRGGNEQFF. CDR3 DNA: TGTGCCATCAGCCCTGCTAGCAGAGGCGGCAATGAGCAGTTCTTC. The chain carries TRBV10-3 and TRBJ2-1, with D possibly TRBD2 on 5 matching bases. With 6 bases removed from V and 6 bases from J, the gap between germline ends came to 18 bases. There are 15 residues in the CDR3. Germline-derived CDR1 and CDR2 are ENHRY and SYGVKD.